This T cell receptor beta chain is from a study of siplizumab effects on memory and regulatory T cells. Some clones are missing from TCRdb's copy, which holds only in-frame ones; the method was immunoSEQ multiplex PCR. The sample yields 60,000 or so clones, approximately 93% seen once. Trimming removed 4 bases from V and 3 bases from J; junction bases left unmatched: 12. Germline V gene data show CDR1 as SGHRS and CDR2 as YFSETQ. This CDR3 comprises 16 residues. Study-wide results and caveats: Naive T cells seemed more diverse than memory cells and seemed major alloresponse contributors. Siplizumab significantly lowered the alloreactive sequences that could be traced to unstimulated CD4+ memory cells. Unstimulated subsets were the mapping target of only a minor fraction of alloreactive clones.

A note on this clone: Its antigen is currently unknown.

The sequence was obtained from a human donor in good health. Sequencing was performed on CD8+ T cells sorted from blood. V and J are TRBV5-1 and TRBJ2-7, with TRBD2 matching over 8 bases. CDR3 loop: CASSAGGPLQDYEQYF. DNA for the CDR3: TGCGCCAGCAGCGCGGGGGGACCCCTCCAAGACTACGAGCAGTACTTC.